This T cell receptor beta chain was recorded in a study of a mutant IDH1 vaccine in newly diagnosed glioma. Time point: week 5, during vaccination. Vaccination comprised doses that each held 300 ug of mutant IDH1 20-mer peptide, plus topical imiquimod. Data came from immunoSEQ multiplex PCR; TCRdb stores just in-frame clones and leaves some out. The sample comprises almost 30,000 clones, roughly 90% of which are singletons, and roughly 3.5% rests with the top ten. Trimming removed 3 bases from V and 8 bases from J, with 13 bases in between. The CDR3 runs 13 residues. In germline, CDR1 is MDHEN, CDR2 SYDVKM. Details on this clone: No antigen is known for it.

The origin of this receptor is a woman aged 40 to 49 with glioma. Some clones in this sample may be carry-over from other donors' samples. The sequencing here drew on peripheral blood mononuclear cells (PBMCs), taken from a glioma patient whose treatment included an IDH1 peptide vaccine. V gene TRBV28 combines with J gene TRBJ1-2; D might be TRBD1 (5 bases). CDR3 amino acids: CASSLEVPGGYTF. The CDR3 nucleotides are TGTGCCAGCAGTTTGGAGGTCCCAGGGGGCTACACCTTC.